This T cell receptor (beta chain) stems from a study of T cells expressing NK-cell markers. Overall study context: Out of eight donors sequenced, seven tested HCMV-seropositive and the remaining one seronegative.

Remarks on this clonotype: What it recognizes is unknown.

The CDR3 is 17 amino acids. CDR1 is MNHNS and CDR2 is SASEGT in the germline V gene. Scientists made TCR beta cDNA using 5'RACE template switching with UMIs. TCRdb re-called the 5' RACE reads; one entry per CDR3 protein, DNA not given. The sample includes roughly 430,000 distinct CDR3 sequences. Whole-study results and caveats: Top CD8+ clonotypes included the dominant CD3+CD56+NKG2C+ clonotypes in several donors.

This sequence joins TRBV6-1 and TRBJ2-6; the D gene TCRdb calls, TRBD2, cannot be checked with no DNA. Material for sequencing was blood T cells: a sorted CD56 or NKG2C T cell subset, CD4+ or CD8+ T cells, or bulk PBMC T cells (not recorded which). The receptor was isolated from a woman between 18 and 70 years old in good health. CDR3 loop: CAAGGAGTTSGANVLTF.